The T cell receptor beta chain under discussion was sequenced for a study of T cell responses to AZD1222 COVID-19 vaccine. Generated by immunoSEQ multiplex PCR, the TCRdb table keeps only in-frame clones and is missing some. The table lists more than 150,000 clones, roughly 94% of them singletons, with around 1.6% in the top ten. The CDR3 loop spans 15 amino acids. The germline V and J ends were trimmed by 5 bases and 0 bases, with 11 bases remaining between them. Per germline, CDR1 SGHVS and CDR2 FNYEAQ. Points on this clone: As yet, its antigen is unknown.

Study-level findings and limits: Repertoires were sampled only after the peak T cell response. As reported, nearly half of all spike-specific TCRs target variant regions that are unmutated.

This clonotype originated in an adult who received the AZD1222 COVID-19 vaccine. Sample: peripheral blood, taken 28 days after the second AZD1222 dose. The genes are TRBV7-6 and TRBJ2-1, with D possibly TRBD1 on 6 matching bases. The CDR3 spells CASSIDRSSYNEQFF. DNA of the CDR3: TGTGCCAGCAGCATTGACAGGAGCTCCTACAATGAGCAGTTCTTC.